The T cell receptor (beta chain) under discussion was sequenced for a study of blood T cell repertoires in COVID-19. Background on the study: T cells, B-cell-depleted T cells, or PBMCs provided the cDNA or gDNA that served as material.

TCRdb keeps only in-frame clones here, not all; method: immunoSEQ multiplex PCR. The data contain a few hundred thousand clones, about 87% of them singletons. The Seattle patients joined while their infection was active and were tracked longitudinally afterward. This clone was counted a few times. The germline V gene has CDR1 SGHDT and CDR2 YYEEEE. Unmatched junction bases numbered 4, after V lost 0 bases and J lost 1 base. The CDR3 contains 17 residues. The sequence was obtained from a man aged 18 to 29 with COVID-19, enrolled during active disease. Material for sequencing was peripheral blood. The genes are TRBV5-6 and TRBJ1-5, with 10 bases matching TRBD1. The CDR3 reads CASSLDRDRGSNQPQHF. The CDR3 nucleotides read TGTGCCAGCAGCTTGGACCGGGACAGGGGCAGCAATCAGCCCCAGCATTTT.